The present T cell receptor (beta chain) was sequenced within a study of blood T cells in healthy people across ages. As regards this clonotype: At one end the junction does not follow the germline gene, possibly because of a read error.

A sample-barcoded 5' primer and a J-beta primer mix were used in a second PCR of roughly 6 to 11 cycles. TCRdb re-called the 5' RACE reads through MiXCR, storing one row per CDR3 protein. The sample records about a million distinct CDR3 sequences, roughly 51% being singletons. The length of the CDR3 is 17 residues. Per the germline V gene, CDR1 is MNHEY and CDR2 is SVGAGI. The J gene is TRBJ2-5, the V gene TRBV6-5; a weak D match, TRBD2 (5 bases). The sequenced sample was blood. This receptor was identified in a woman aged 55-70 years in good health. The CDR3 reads CASSWSRSTTGKETQYF. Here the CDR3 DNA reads TGTGCTAGCAGTTGGTCACGATCCACCACGGGGAAAGAGACCCAGTACTTC.